This paragraph covers one TCR beta chain sequence. This record comes from a study of blood T cell repertoires in COVID-19. Across the whole study: There were acute and convalescent COVID-19 samples, and they came from the United States, Italy and Spain.

Germline lookup yields CDR1 MGHRA and CDR2 YSYEKL. CDR3 length: 14 residues. Trimming removed 4 bases at V and 1 base at J, with 11 bases between. Clones were read by immunoSEQ multiplex PCR, and TCRdb kept only the in-frame ones, dropping some. The table includes fewer than 150,000 clones, approximately 81% detected once. The material sequenced was peripheral blood. The clonotype was recovered from a man aged 45-65 years with acute or convalescent COVID-19. This chain uses TRBV4-1 with TRBJ2-7, with D possibly matching TRBD1 (6 bases). CDR3 amino acids: CASSPLGGSYEQYF. CDR3 DNA sequence: TGCGCCAGCAGCCCCTTAGGGGGATCCTACGAGCAGTACTTC.